A selection of T cell receptor beta chains follows, all from one sample in a study of blood T cell repertoires in COVID-19. Produced via immunoSEQ multiplex PCR; TCRdb's table is partial and in-frame only. The profile covers 110,000 to 150,000 clones, with approximately 84% appearing a single time and 1.6% taken by the ten largest. Sequences were obtained from PBMCs or T cells enriched from blood (not recorded which). Receptors were obtained from a woman aged 18-29 years who had been exposed to COVID-19. CDR3s include the opening cysteine and the closing phenylalanine or tryptophan. The D gene is left open where the match is weak. Not every row has a clone size; where given, it reads once, few, many or a size class.

d_call	clone_size	j_call	v_call	cdr3_length	cdr3_nt	cdr3_aa
NA	NA	TRBJ1-1	TRBV12-3/TRBV12-4	13	TGTGCCAGCAGTTTAACCAGGGGTGGTGAAGCTTTCTTT	CASSLTRGGEAFF
NA	NA	TRBJ2-1	TRBV1	15	TGCACCAGCAGCTCCCCGGGACTAGCTTACAATGAGCAGTTCTTC	CTSSSPGLAYNEQFF
TRBD1	NA	TRBJ1-5	TRBV2	15	TGTGCCAGCAGTGCCGACAGGGTCGGCAATCAGCCCCAGCATTTT	CASSADRVGNQPQHF
NA	NA	TRBJ1-2	TRBV5-1	16	TGCGCCAGCAGTCCAAGATTCACTACGGGAGACTATGGCTACACCTTC	CASSPRFTTGDYGYTF
TRBD2	few	TRBJ2-3	TRBV25-1	17	TGTGCCAGCAGTGAATATCAGGCGGGAGGGCCGTGGGATACGCAGTATTTT	CASSEYQAGGPWDTQYF
TRBD1	NA	TRBJ1-1	TRBV6-1	14	TGTGCCAGCAGTGAAACAGGGGGGAACACTGAAGCTTTCTTT	CASSETGGNTEAFF
NA	NA	TRBJ2-3	TRBV15	15	TGTGCCACCAGCGTCCGACGCTCAGGGGCAGATACGCAGTATTTT	CATSVRRSGADTQYF
TRBD1	NA	TRBJ1-2	TRBV9	15	TGTGCCAGCAGCCCCGGGACAGCCCGCGACTATGGCTACACCTTC	CASSPGTARDYGYTF
TRBD2	NA	TRBJ2-7	TRBV11-2	16	TGTGCCAGCAGCTTAGGAACTCTAGCGGGAGGATCCGAGCAGTACTTC	CASSLGTLAGGSEQYF
TRBD2	NA	TRBJ2-1	TRBV19	13	TGTGCCAGTGGGACTAGCGGGGGGTTTGAGCAGTTCTTC	CASGTSGGFEQFF
TRBD1	NA	TRBJ1-1	TRBV19	15	TGTGCCAGTAGTATTTTGGGACAGATGGGCACTGAAGCTTTCTTT	CASSILGQMGTEAFF
NA	many	TRBJ2-1	TRBV7-3	14	TGTGCCAGCAGCTTAAACACGGGGTACAATGAGCAGTTCTTC	CASSLNTGYNEQFF
NA	NA	TRBJ2-1	TRBV30	13	TGTGCCGCCCAGGGGTTTGTGGACAATGAGCAGTTCTTC	CAAQGFVDNEQFF
NA	NA	TRBJ1-1	TRBV7-2	14	TGTGCCAGCAGCTTAGCGGGGGGGATGGCTGAAGCTTTCTTT	CASSLAGGMAEAFF
NA	NA	TRBJ1-2	TRBV7-9	13	TGTGCCAGCAGCTTTGGCCCTAACTATGGCTACACCTTC	CASSFGPNYGYTF
NA	few	TRBJ2-7	TRBV7-3	13	TGTGCCAGCAGCTTAATGGAGGGCCACGAGCAGTACTTC	CASSLMEGHEQYF
NA	once	TRBJ1-5	TRBV18	13	TGTGCCAGCTCACCGGGCCACAATCAGCCCCAGCATTTT	CASSPGHNQPQHF
TRBD1	NA	TRBJ2-5	TRBV5-1	17	TGCGCCAGCAGCTTGAACGCCCTGGGACAGACCCAAGAGACCCAGTACTTC	CASSLNALGQTQETQYF
TRBD2	few	TRBJ2-1	TRBV5-1	16	TGCGCCAGCAGCTTGGAAGGACTAGCGAGAACGTATGAGCAGTTCTTC	CASSLEGLARTYEQFF
NA	once	TRBJ2-2	TRBV6-5	15	TGTGCCAGCAGCTTCAGGTTTCCCGGCACCGGGGAGCTGTTTTTT	CASSFRFPGTGELFF
TRBD1	NA	TRBJ2-7	TRBV9	16	TGTGCCAGCAGCGTAGATCCCGCGGGACAGGGATTCGAGCAGTACTTC	CASSVDPAGQGFEQYF